Below are 16 T cell receptor beta chains sequenced from a single sample in a study of blood T cell repertoires in COVID-19. Profiling relied on immunoSEQ multiplex PCR, and the TCRdb table lists in-frame clones only, not all of them. This table holds 180,000 or so clones, 75% to 90% found once. Sample: peripheral blood. The origin of the receptors is a woman aged 55-70 years with acute or convalescent COVID-19.

The chain employs TRBV18 and TRBJ2-1; D not certain. Per the germline V gene, CDR1 is KGHSH and CDR2 is LQKENI. CDR3 length equals 15 residues. Trimming removed 4 bases from V and 1 base from J, with 11 bases in between. CDR3 sequence (DNA): TGTGCCAGCTCACAAAGAGCTGATTCCTACAATGAGCAGTTCTTC. This translates into CASSQRADSYNEQFF.

The chain carries TRBV12-3 or TRBV12-4 and TRBJ2-4; 7 bases align to TRBD1. The V gene end was trimmed by 7 bases and the J gene end by 10 bases; junction bases not matched to a gene: 4. The CDR3 is 11 amino acids. The CDR3, as DNA: TGTGCCAGCATTCTACAGGGGATTCAGTACTTC. As protein: CASILQGIQYF.

The genes are TRBV5-8 and TRBJ1-4, with D perhaps TRBD1 (5 bases). Per germline, CDR1 SGHTS and CDR2 YDEGEE. Trimming stripped 0 bases from V and 8 bases from J, with 11 bases between. There are 14 residues in the CDR3. CDR3 sequence: CASSLGPTGEKLFF. In DNA, the CDR3 is TGTGCCAGCAGCTTGGGGCCTACAGGAGAAAAACTGTTTTTT.

This rearrangement joins TRBV18 to TRBJ2-1; tentative D call: TRBD2 (6 bases). CDR1 KGHSH and CDR2 LQKENI come from the germline V gene. This CDR3 spans 13 amino acids. Trimming took off 1 base at V and 7 bases at J, with 8 bases between the two ends. Here the CDR3 DNA reads TGTGCCAGCTCACCACAGGAGGGGAATGAGCAGTTCTTC. As protein: CASSPQEGNEQFF.

J is TRBJ2-5 and V is TRBV5-1; 12 nucleotides agree with TRBD1. The CDR3 is 15 amino acids. The junction had 7 bases not matched to a gene; V was cut back by 3 bases and J by 7 bases. Looked up from germline, CDR1 is SGHRS and CDR2 is YFSETQ. Here the CDR3 reads CASSSGQGARGTQYF. CDR3 sequence (DNA): TGCGCCAGCAGCTCGGGACAGGGGGCGCGGGGGACCCAGTACTTC.

CDR3 coding DNA: TGTGCCAGCAGAGAACTCCAAGCTAGCACAGATACGCAGTATTTT. As protein: CASRELQASTDTQYF. The chain couples TRBV2 to TRBJ2-3; no firm D call. In germline, CDR1 is SNHLY, CDR2 FYNNEI. The ends were cut back, 6 bases at V and 0 bases at J, with 13 bases in the middle. The CDR3 loop spans 15 amino acids.

This clone has a handful of counts. The chain links TRBV3-1 (or the pseudogene TRBV3-2) to TRBJ1-2; D possibly corresponds to TRBD1 (5 bases). The V and J ends lost 1 base and 4 bases respectively, with 16 bases between them. This CDR3 spans 16 amino acids. Germline CDR1 LGHDT, CDR2 YNNKEL (reference sequence). Written as DNA, the CDR3 is TGTGCCAGCAGCCAAGGACCAGGGTCAGTAATCTATGGCTACACCTTC. This translates into CASSQGPGSVIYGYTF.

The chain uses TRBV5-1 and TRBJ1-4; TRBD1 aligns across 7 bases. Germline CDR1 is SGHRS and CDR2 is YFSETQ. Trimming at V came to 0 bases and at J to 5 bases, leaving 4 bases not matched to a gene. This CDR3 has 15 residues. Here the CDR3 reads CASSLGGTANEKLFF. CDR3 nucleotides: TGCGCCAGCAGCTTGGGTGGGACAGCGAATGAAAAACTGTTTTTT.

The rearrangement uses TRBV10-3 and TRBJ2-3; 14 bases match TRBD2. The CDR3 consists of 17 residues. With V trimmed by 6 bases and J by 0 bases, 5 bases remained unmatched. The germline V gene encodes CDR1 ENHRY and CDR2 SYGVKD. CDR3 sequence reads: CAIRPGLAGVSTDTQYF. The CDR3 DNA reads TGTGCCATCAGGCCGGGACTAGCGGGAGTGAGCACAGATACGCAGTATTTT.

There are a few counts of this clone. The chain links TRBV9 to TRBJ1-3, with 9 nucleotides matching TRBD1. CDR1 is SGDLS and CDR2 is YYNGEE in the germline V gene. This CDR3 region has 15 residues. With 0 bases clipped from V and 3 bases from J, the junction kept 1 base outside the gene matches. The CDR3 DNA follows: TGTGCCAGCAGCGTAGGGACAGGGGATGGAAACACCATATATTTT. This encodes CASSVGTGDGNTIYF. The full variable domain, with the rest looked up from reference TRBV9 and TRBJ1-3, is DSGVTQTPKHLITATGQRVTLRCSPRSGDLSVYWYQQSLDQGLQFLIQYYNGEERAKGNILERFSAQQFPDLHSELNLSSLELGDSALYFCASSVGTGDGNTIYFGEGSWLTVV.

This chain links TRBV6-5 with TRBJ2-5, with a tentative D call TRBD1 (6 bases). Trimming removed 11 bases at V and 2 bases at J, with 15 bases between. This CDR3 has 13 amino acids. Germline CDR1 MNHEY, CDR2 SVGAGI. The CDR3 protein is CAGKRTVQETQYF. CDR3 nucleotides: TGTGCCGGAAAAAGGACAGTTCAAGAGACCCAGTACTTC.

The chain joins TRBV18 to TRBJ2-2; D not certain. CDR1 is KGHSH and CDR2 is LQKENI in the germline V gene. Trimming removed 8 bases from V and 6 bases from J, with 31 bases in between. This CDR3 has 19 residues. CDR3: CASDVIWATRQGQAGELFF. CDR3 nucleotide sequence: TGTGCCAGCGACGTTATTTGGGCGACCCGTCAAGGTCAAGCCGGGGAGCTGTTTTTT.

The chain joins TRBV6-2 or TRBV6-3 to TRBJ2-5, with 8 bases aligning to TRBD1. J was trimmed by 4 bases and V by 6 bases; bases with no gene match: 10. CDR1 and CDR2 from the germline V gene are MNHEY and SVGEGT. CDR3 length equals 15 residues. CDR3 nucleotides: TGTGCCAGCAGCCCAGACAGGGGCGCAACAGAGACCCAGTACTTC. Translation: CASSPDRGATETQYF.

The rearrangement joins TRBV29-1 to TRBJ1-1, with TRBD1 matching over 8 bases. Germline CDR1 and CDR2: SQVTM and ANQGSEA. The trim removed 7 bases at V and 4 bases at J, leaving 5 bases unmatched. The CDR3 runs 12 residues. Written as DNA, the CDR3 is TGCAGCGCCTACAGGGGGGGCACTGAAGCTTTCTTT. As protein: CSAYRGGTEAFF.

This chain links TRBV9 with TRBJ1-3; possible D gene TRBD1, 6 bases. The V gene's germline CDR1 is SGDLS and CDR2 YYNGEE. The germline V and J ends were trimmed by 3 bases and 0 bases, with 10 bases remaining between them. This CDR3 spans 15 amino acids. This CDR3 reads CASSADSLSGNTIYF. CDR3 DNA sequence: TGTGCCAGCAGCGCGGACAGTCTCTCTGGAAACACCATATATTTT.

J is TRBJ1-3 and V is TRBV9; D gene uncertain. The germline CDR1 and CDR2 sequences are SGDLS and YYNGEE. This CDR3 contains 14 residues. V gave up 0 bases and J gave up 1 base, with 5 bases separating them. The CDR3 region has the DNA TGTGCCAGCAGCGTAGACCTATCTGGAAACACCATATATTTT. Translated: CASSVDLSGNTIYF.